What follows describes a single TCR beta chain. Which antigen it targets is not known. One base away there is no much larger clone; base qualities are not given. The data derive from a study of early T cells in non-severe SARS-CoV-2 infection (dated by TCRdb to the early 2020s). About the study as a whole: TCR sequencing used bulk RNA from unsorted whole blood, so alpha and beta chains could not be paired.

Results and caveats for the whole study, not just this receptor: VDJdb matching was skewed toward anti-spike CD8 responses and likely underestimated virus-specific expansions, missing private and CD4 specificities.

CDR1 and CDR2, per the germline V gene, are SGHVS and FQNEAQ. The CDR3 starts with the cysteine, ends with the phenylalanine, and has 11 residues. CDR3 DNA only is kept here, 33 bases in frame from base 1. The junction carries 3 bases between V and J, which are trimmed by 2 bases and 8 bases respectively. This was a case-control study nested in a cohort of healthcare workers in London, UK, who had nasopharyngeal swab PCR tests and blood samples taken every week. Healthcare workers were enrolled in the week of the UK lockdown, from 23 to 31 March 2020, and were followed every week for up to about 16 weeks. To prepare the library, 5' RACE was applied. Sequencing relied on a NextSeq 500. In the TCR library protocol, unique molecular identifiers were attached to individual cDNA molecules to correct for PCR bias and sequencing error. Sequencing covered both TCR alpha and beta chains, and within each sample the abundances of alpha and beta sequences were tightly co-correlated. Processing in the source paper ran as follows. Decombinator V4 was used to annotate TCR sequences for V gene, J gene and CDR3. Expanded TCRs were defined as changing significantly between any two time points under a Poisson model with p below 0.0001. Abundances of TCRs were expressed as counts per million after normalisation to the total number of TCRs sequenced in each sample. MAIT TCRs were defined by TRAV1-2 paired with TRAJ12, TRAJ20 or TRAJ33, and iNKT TCRs by TRAV10 paired with TRAJ18. VDJdb, accessed 1 November 2021, was searched for CMV, EBV and SARS-CoV-2 annotated TCRs, excluding TCRs annotated for multiple antigens. TCRdb reworked the public reads: Q25 trimming with fastp, MiXCR clone assembly, productive beta chains retained. A single entry per CDR3 protein holds the most common genes and DNA from its merged rows. What appears here as the V and J calls and clone size reflects TCRdb's work, not the paper's. A total of fewer than 25,000 distinct CDR3 sequences appear in this sample, about 4.9% of them only once. The leading ten clones occupy approximately 5.3% of the sample.

The TCR comes from an adult who was a healthcare worker with PCR-confirmed SARS-CoV-2 infection or an uninfected control (not recorded which). The rearrangement joined TRBV7-8 to TRBJ2-2; no D gene is confidently identified. Sequences were obtained from whole blood. Here is the DNA: TGTGCCAGCAGCTTAAGGGGGGAGCTGTTTTTT. This sequence encodes CASSLRGELFF.